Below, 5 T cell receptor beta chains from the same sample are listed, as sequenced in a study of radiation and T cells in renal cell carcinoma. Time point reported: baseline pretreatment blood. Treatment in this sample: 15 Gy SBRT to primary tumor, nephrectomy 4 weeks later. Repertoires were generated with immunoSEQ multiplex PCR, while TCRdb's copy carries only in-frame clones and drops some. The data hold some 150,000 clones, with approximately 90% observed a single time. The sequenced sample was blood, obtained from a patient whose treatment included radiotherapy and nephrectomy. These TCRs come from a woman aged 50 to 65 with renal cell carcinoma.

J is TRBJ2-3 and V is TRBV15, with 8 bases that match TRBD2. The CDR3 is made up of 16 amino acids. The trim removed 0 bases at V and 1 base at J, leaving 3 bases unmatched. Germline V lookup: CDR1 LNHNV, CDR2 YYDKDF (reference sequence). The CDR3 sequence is CATSRERGVGTDTQYF. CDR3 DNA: TGTGCCACCAGCAGAGAGCGGGGGGTGGGCACAGATACGCAGTATTTT.

CDR3 sequence: CAISDLAGGPGTDTQYF. In DNA form, the CDR3 reads TGTGCCATCAGTGATTTAGCGGGGGGGCCGGGCACAGATACGCAGTATTTT. The J gene is TRBJ2-3, the V gene TRBV10-3, with TRBD2 matching over 11 bases. Germline V lookup: CDR1 ENHRY, CDR2 SYGVKD. J was trimmed by 1 base and V by 3 bases; bases with no gene match: 6. The CDR3 spans 17 residues.

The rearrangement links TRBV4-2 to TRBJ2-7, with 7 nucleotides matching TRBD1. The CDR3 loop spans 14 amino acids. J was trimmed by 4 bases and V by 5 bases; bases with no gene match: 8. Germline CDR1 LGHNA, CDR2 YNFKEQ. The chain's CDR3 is CASSAGQVGYEQYF. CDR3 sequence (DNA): TGTGCCAGCAGCGCAGGACAGGTAGGGTACGAGCAGTACTTC.

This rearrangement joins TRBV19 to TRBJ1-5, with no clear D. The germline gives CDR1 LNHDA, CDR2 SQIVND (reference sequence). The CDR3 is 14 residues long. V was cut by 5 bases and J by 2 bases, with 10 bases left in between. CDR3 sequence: CASSSTEGNQPQHF. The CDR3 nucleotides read TGTGCCAGTAGTTCGACCGAAGGCAATCAGCCCCAGCATTTT.

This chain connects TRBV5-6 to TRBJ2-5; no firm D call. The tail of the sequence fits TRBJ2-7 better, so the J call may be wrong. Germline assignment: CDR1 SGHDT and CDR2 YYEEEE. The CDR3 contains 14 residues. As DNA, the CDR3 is TGTGCCAGCGCTCCCGGCCCACGGGTCTACGAGCAGTACTTC. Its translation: CASAPGPRVYEQYF.